The entry below gives a single T cell receptor (beta chain) sequence along with its context. Its antigen is still unknown. Time point defined: healthy volunteer bleed at 2 weeks. Sequencing started from total RNA isolated from unfractionated whole blood. Unique molecular identifiers were attached to individual cDNA molecules within the library. In the original workflow: The number of TCRs in each sample had a median of about 96,000 and spanned about 20,000 to 700,000. TCRdb itself ran the RACE reads through MiXCR, one entry per CDR3 protein. TCRdb's processing, not the study's, gives the V and J calls here. The sample consists of about 130,000 distinct CDR3 sequences, more than 7.5% of them appearing once. This sample stems from a study of human T cells and chemical hapten exposure. General study findings and limits: After DPC sensitization, TCRs above 1 in 1000 frequency showed no change.

This CDR3 spans 16 amino acids. Deletions cut 0 bases from V and 0 bases from J, with 13 bases between. The V gene's germline CDR1 is SGDLS and CDR2 YYNGEE. Sequenced material: whole blood. This chain uses TRBV9 with TRBJ2-7, with D possibly being TRBD1 or TRBD2 (5 bases each). The sequence came from a male donor in good health. Some clones in this sample may be carry-over from other donors' samples. The CDR3 protein is CASSVDLGTGSYEQYF. CDR3 DNA: TGTGCCAGCAGCGTAGACTTGGGGACGGGCTCCTACGAGCAGTACTTC.